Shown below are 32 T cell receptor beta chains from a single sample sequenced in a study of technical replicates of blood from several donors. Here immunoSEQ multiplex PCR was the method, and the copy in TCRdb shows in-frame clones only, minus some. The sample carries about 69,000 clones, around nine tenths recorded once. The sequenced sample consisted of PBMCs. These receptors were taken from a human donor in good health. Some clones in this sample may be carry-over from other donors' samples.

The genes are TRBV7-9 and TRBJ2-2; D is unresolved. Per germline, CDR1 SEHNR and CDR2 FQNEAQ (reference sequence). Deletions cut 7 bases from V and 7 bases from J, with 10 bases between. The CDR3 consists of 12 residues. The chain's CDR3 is CASIHVGGELFF. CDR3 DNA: TGTGCCAGCATTCATGTCGGCGGGGAGCTGTTTTTT. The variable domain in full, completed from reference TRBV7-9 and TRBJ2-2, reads DTGVSQNPRHKITKRGQNVTFRCDPISEHNRLYWYRQTLGQGPEFLTYFQNEAQLEKSRLLSDRFSAERPKGSFSTLEIQRTEQGDSAMYLCASIHVGGELFFGEGSRLTVL.

CDR3 in amino acids: CASSSLYEQYF. The CDR3 DNA is TGTGCCAGCAGCTCCCTCTACGAGCAGTACTTC. This chain connects TRBV7-2 to TRBJ2-7; no reliable D call. Germline V gene data show CDR1 as SGHTA and CDR2 as FQGNSA. With 4 bases removed from V and 3 bases from J, the gap between germline ends came to 4 bases. The CDR3 contains 11 residues.

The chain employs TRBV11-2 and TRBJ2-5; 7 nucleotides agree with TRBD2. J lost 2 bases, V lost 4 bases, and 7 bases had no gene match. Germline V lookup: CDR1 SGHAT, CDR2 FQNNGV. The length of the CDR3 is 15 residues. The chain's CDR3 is CASSSQPAGQETQYF. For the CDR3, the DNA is TGTGCCAGCAGCTCCCAACCAGCGGGGCAAGAGACCCAGTACTTC.

CDR3: CASRGTYTGELFF. Here the CDR3 DNA reads TGTGCCAGCAGAGGGACTTACACCGGGGAGCTGTTTTTT. This chain links TRBV2 with TRBJ2-2, with a possible D match to TRBD2 (6 bases). This CDR3 has 13 amino acids. Deletions cut 6 bases from V and 3 bases from J, with 8 bases between. From germline, CDR1 is SNHLY and CDR2 FYNNEI.

Here the CDR3 reads CASNYPEAQGRQNTEAFF. The CDR3 DNA is TGTGCCAGCAACTACCCCGAGGCGCAGGGGAGACAGAACACTGAAGCTTTCTTT. The J gene is TRBJ1-1, the V gene TRBV7-3; weak D call: TRBD1 (6 bases). The germline CDR1 and CDR2 sequences are SGHTA and FQGTGA. Deletions cut 7 bases from V and 1 base from J, with 25 bases between. The CDR3 covers 18 residues.

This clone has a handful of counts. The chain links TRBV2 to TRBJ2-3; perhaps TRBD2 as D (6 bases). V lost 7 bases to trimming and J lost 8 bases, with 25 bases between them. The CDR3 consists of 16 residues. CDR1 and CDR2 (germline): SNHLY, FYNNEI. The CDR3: CASKTLGRPKMGTQYF. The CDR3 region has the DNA TGTGCCAGCAAAACTCTGGGGAGGCCGAAGATGGGTACGCAGTATTTT.

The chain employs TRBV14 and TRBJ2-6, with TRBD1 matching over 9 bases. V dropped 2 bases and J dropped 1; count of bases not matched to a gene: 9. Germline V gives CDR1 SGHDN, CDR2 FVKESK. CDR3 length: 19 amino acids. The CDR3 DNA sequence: TGTGCCAGCAGCCAATATTTCAGGACAGGGGATTCTGGGGCCAACGTCCTGACTTTC. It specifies CASSQYFRTGDSGANVLTF.

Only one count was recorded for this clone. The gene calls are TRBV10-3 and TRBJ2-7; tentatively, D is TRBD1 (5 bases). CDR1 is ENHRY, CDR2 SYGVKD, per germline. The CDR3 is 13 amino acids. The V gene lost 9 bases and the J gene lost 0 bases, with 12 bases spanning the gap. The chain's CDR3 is CAIQQVLSYEQYF. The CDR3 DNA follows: TGTGCCATTCAACAGGTACTCTCCTACGAGCAGTACTTC.

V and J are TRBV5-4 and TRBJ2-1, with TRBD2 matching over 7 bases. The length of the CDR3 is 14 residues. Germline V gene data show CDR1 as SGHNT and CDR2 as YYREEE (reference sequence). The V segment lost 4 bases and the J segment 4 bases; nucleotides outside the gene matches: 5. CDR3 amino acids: CASSPRAGYNEQFF. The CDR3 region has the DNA TGTGCCAGCAGCCCCAGAGCGGGGTACAATGAGCAGTTCTTC.

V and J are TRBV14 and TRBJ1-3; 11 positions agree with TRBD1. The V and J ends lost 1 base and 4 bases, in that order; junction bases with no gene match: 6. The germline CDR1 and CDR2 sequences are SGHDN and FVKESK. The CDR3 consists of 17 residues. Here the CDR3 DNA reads TGTGCCAGCAGCCAAGGAAGAAGGACAGGGGGCGGAAACACCATATATTTT. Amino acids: CASSQGRRTGGGNTIYF. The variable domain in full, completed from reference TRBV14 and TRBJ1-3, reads EAGVTQFPSHSVIEKGQTVTLRCDPISGHDNLYWYRRVMGKEIKFLLHFVKESKQDESGMPNNRFLAERTGGTYSTLKVQPAELEDSGVYFCASSQGRRTGGGNTIYFGEGSWLTVV.

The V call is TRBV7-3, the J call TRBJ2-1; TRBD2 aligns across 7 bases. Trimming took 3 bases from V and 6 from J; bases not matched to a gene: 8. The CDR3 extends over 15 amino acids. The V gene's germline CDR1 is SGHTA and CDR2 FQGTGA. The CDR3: CASSFSGTKGNEQFF. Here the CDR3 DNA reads TGTGCCAGCAGCTTTTCCGGGACTAAGGGCAATGAGCAGTTCTTC.

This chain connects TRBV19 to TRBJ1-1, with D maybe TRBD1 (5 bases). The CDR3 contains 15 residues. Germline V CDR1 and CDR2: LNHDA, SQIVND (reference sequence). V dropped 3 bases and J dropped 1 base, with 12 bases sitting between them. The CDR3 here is CASSMRQTQNTEAFF. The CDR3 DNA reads TGTGCCAGTAGTATGAGACAGACCCAGAACACTGAAGCTTTCTTT.

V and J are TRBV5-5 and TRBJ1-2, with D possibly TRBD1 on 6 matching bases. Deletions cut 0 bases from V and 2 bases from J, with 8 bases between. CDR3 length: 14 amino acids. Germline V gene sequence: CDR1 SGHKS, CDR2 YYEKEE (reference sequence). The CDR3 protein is CASSLATGNYGYTF. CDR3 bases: TGTGCCAGCAGCTTGGCCACAGGGAACTATGGCTACACCTTC. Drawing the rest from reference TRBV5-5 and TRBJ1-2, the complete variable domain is DAGVTQSPTHLIKTRGQQVTLRCSPISGHKSVSWYQQVLGQGPQFIFQYYEKEERGRGNFPDRFSARQFPNYSSELNVNALLLGDSALYLCASSLATGNYGYTFGSGTRLTVV.

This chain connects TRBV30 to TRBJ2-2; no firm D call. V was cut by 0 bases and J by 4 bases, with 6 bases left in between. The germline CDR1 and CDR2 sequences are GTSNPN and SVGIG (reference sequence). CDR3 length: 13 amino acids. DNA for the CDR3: TGTGCCTGGAGTGTACGGAGCACCGGGGAGCTGTTTTTT. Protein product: CAWSVRSTGELFF.

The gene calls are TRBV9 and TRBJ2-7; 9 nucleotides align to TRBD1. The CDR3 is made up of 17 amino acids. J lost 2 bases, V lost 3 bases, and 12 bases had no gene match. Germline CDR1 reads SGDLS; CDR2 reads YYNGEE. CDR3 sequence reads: CASSGGTGPAGAYEQYF. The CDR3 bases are TGTGCCAGCAGCGGGGGGACAGGGCCCGCGGGCGCCTACGAGCAGTACTTC.

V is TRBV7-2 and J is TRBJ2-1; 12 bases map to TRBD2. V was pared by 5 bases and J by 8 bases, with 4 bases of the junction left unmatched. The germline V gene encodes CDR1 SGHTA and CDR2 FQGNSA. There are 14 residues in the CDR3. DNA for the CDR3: TGTGCCAGCAGCCGAAGACTAGCGGGAGATGAGCAGTTCTTC. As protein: CASSRRLAGDEQFF.

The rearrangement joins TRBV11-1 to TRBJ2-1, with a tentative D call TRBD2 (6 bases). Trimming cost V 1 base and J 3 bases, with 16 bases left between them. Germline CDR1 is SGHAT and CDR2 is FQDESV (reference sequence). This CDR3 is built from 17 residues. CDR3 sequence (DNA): TGTGCCAGCAGCTTAGGCGGGGCGACCGCCAACTACAATGAGCAGTTCTTC. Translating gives CASSLGGATANYNEQFF.

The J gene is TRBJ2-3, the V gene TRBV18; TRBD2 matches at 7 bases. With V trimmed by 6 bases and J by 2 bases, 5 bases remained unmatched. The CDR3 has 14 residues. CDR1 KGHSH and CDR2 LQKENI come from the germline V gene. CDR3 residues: CASSPGRATDTQYF. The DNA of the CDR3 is TGTGCCAGCTCCCCGGGGAGGGCCACAGATACGCAGTATTTT.

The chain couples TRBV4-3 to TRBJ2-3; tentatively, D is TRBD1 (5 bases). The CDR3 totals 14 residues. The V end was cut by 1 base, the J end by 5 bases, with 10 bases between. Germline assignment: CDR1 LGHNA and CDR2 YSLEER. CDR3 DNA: TGCGCCAGCAGCCAAGTACCGCAGGGAGATACGCAGTATTTT. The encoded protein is CASSQVPQGDTQYF.

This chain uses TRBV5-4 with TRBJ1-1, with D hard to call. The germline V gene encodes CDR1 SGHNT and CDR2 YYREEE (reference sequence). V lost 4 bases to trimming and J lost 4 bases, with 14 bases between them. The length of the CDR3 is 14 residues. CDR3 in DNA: TGTGCCAGCAGCCCTCGCCAGGCTGGCACTGAAGCTTTCTTT. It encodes CASSPRQAGTEAFF.

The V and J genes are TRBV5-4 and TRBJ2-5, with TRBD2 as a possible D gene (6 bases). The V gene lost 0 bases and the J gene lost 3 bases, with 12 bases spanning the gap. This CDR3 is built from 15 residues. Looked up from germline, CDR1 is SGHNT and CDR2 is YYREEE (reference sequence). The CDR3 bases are TGTGCCAGCAGCTTGGGTGGACGCGGGAAAGAGACCCAGTACTTC. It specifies CASSLGGRGKETQYF.

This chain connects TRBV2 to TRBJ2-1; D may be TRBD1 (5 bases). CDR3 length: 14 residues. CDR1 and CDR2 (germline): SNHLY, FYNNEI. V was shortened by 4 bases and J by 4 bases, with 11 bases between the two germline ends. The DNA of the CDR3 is TGTGCCAGCAGTGGACAGACCCCTTACAATGAGCAGTTCTTC. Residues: CASSGQTPYNEQFF.

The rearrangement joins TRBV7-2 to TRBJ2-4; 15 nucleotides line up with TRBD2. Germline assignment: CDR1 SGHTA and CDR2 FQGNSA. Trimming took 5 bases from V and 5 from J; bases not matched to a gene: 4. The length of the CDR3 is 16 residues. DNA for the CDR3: TGTGCCAGCAGCAGGACTAGCGGGGGGGCGCAAAACATTCAGTACTTC. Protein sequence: CASSRTSGGAQNIQYF.

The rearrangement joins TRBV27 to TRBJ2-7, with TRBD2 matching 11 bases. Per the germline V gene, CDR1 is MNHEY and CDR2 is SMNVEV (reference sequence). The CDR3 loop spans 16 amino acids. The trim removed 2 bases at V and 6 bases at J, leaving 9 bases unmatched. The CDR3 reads CASSLKIAGGLGEQYF. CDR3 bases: TGTGCCAGCAGTTTAAAGATAGCGGGAGGGTTGGGCGAGCAGTACTTC.

This CDR3 is CASSHRFSGTYEQYF. The CDR3 DNA is TGTGCCAGCAGCCACAGATTTAGCGGAACTTACGAGCAGTACTTC. The V gene is TRBV4-2, the J gene TRBJ2-7, with a possible D match to TRBD2 (6 bases). CDR1 and CDR2 (germline): LGHNA, YNFKEQ. V was clipped by 3 bases and J by 4 bases, with 16 bases between them. The CDR3 runs to 15 residues.

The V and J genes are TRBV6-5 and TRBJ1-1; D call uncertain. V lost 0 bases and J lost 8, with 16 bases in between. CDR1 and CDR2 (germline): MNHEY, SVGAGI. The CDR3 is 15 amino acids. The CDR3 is CASSYSLAGNGEAFF. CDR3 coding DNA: TGTGCCAGCAGTTACTCGTTGGCCGGGAACGGGGAAGCTTTCTTT.

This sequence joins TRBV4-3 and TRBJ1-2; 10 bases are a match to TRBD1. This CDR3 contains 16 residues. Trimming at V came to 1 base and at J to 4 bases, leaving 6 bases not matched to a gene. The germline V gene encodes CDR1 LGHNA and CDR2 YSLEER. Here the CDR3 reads CASSQGQGAGGYGYTF. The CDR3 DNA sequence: TGCGCCAGCAGCCAAGGACAGGGGGCTGGGGGCTATGGCTACACCTTC.

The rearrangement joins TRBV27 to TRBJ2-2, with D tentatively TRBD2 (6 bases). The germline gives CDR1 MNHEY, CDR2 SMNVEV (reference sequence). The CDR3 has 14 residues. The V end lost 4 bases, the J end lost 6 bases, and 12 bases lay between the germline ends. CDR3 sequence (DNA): TGTGCCAGCAGTTGGGGGGTCGGCGCCGGGGAGCTGTTTTTT. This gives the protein CASSWGVGAGELFF.

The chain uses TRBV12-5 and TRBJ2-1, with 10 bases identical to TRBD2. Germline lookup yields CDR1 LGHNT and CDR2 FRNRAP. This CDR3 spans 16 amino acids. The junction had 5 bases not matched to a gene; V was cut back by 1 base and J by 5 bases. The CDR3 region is CASGLAISGRNNEQFF. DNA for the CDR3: TGTGCTAGTGGTTTGGCCATTAGCGGGAGGAACAATGAGCAGTTCTTC.

The CDR3 DNA is TGTGCCAGCTCACCACAATGGACAGGGGGCTCTCAGCCCCAGCATTTT. It codes for CASSPQWTGGSQPQHF. The rearrangement links TRBV18 to TRBJ1-5; 11 nucleotides agree with TRBD1. The CDR3 has 16 residues. The J segment lost 6 bases and the V segment lost 1 base, leaving 5 bases of the junction unmatched. The germline V gene has CDR1 KGHSH and CDR2 LQKENI.

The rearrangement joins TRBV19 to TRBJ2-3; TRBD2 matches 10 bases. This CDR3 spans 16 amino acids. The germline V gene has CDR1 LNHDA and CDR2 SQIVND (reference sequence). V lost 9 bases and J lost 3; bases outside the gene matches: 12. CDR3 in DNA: TGTGCCAGCAACCTTAGGCCTAGCGGGAGTACAGATACGCAGTATTTT. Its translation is CASNLRPSGSTDTQYF.

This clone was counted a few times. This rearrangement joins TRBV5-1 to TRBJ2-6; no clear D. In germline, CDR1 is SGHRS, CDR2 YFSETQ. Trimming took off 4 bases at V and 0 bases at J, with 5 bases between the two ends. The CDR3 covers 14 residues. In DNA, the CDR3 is TGCGCCAGCAGCCCAGACTCTGGGGCCAACGTCCTGACTTTC. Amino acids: CASSPDSGANVLTF.